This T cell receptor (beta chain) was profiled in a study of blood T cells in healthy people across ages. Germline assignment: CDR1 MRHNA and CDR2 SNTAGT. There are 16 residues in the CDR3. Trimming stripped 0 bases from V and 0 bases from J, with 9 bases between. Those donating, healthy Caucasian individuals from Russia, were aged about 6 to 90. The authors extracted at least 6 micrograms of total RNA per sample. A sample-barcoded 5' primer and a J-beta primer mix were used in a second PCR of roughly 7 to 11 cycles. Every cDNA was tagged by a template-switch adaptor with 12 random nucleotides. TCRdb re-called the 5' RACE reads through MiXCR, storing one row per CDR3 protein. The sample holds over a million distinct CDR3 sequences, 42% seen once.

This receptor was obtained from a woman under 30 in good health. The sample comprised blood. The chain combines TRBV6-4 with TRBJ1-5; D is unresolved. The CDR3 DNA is TGTGCCAGCAGTGACTCGGCAGCTCATAGCAATCAGCCCCAGCATTTT. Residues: CASSDSAAHSNQPQHF.